This T cell receptor beta chain is from a study of blood T cells in healthy people across ages. The germline V gene has CDR1 SGHRS and CDR2 YFSETQ. V lost 1 base and J lost 0, with 14 bases in between. This CDR3 spans 17 amino acids. Sample-barcoded 5' priming and a J-beta primer mix drove a second PCR of roughly 6 to 12 cycles. Each cDNA was tagged by a template-switch adaptor containing 12 random nucleotides. From the 5' RACE reads, TCRdb called clonotypes with MiXCR, one entry per CDR3 protein. The sample has hundreds of thousands of distinct CDR3 sequences, approximately 40% seen once; the top ten hold around 30%.

The chain links TRBV5-1 to TRBJ2-1, with D perhaps given as TRBD1 or TRBD2 (5 bases each). The sequence derives from a man older than 75 in good health. Material: blood. In DNA form, the CDR3 reads TGCGCCAGCAGCTTGTCGAGTGGGGGTCTCTCCTACAATGAGCAGTTCTTC. Its translation: CASSLSSGGLSYNEQFF.